This T cell receptor beta chain comes out of a study of human T cells and chemical hapten exposure. Study in general: Throughout the approximately 24-week study, diphenylcyclopropenone was applied weekly to the patients' scalps. Study outcomes and limitations: More PT1 expanded TCRs went with higher patch test scores.

From the RACE reads, TCRdb called clonotypes with MiXCR, one entry per CDR3 protein. Here the sample spans about 170,000 distinct CDR3 sequences, roughly 26% being singletons. Germline CDR1 is SGHTS and CDR2 is YDEGEE. Deletions cut 3 bases from V and 2 bases from J, with 8 bases between. This CDR3 has 14 amino acids. Time point noted: patch test 3, about 24 weeks after DPC sensitization. Treatment specified: therapeutic diphenylcyclopropenone sensitization with weekly scalp DPC. With regard to this clonotype: What it binds is not known.

Specimen: whole blood, collected in connection with sensitization to the hapten diphenylcyclopropenone (DPC). The rearrangement joins TRBV5-8 to TRBJ1-4; D is ambiguous. The sequence derives from a woman aged 18 to 35 with alopecia areata. Some clones in this sample may be carry-over from other donors' samples. Written as DNA, the CDR3 is TGTGCCAGCAGCTGGGTGACGACTAATGAAAAACTGTTTTTT. This translates into CASSWVTTNEKLFF.